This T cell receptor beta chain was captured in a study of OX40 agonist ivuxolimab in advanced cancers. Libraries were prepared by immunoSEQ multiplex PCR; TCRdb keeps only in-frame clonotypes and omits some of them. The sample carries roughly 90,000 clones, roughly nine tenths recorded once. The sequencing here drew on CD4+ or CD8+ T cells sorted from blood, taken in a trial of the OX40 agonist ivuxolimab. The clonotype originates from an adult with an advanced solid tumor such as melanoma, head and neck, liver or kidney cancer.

CDR3 in DNA: TGTGCCTGGAGCGTTTTCGGGGAGCTGTTTTTT. Translation gives CAWSVFGELFF. The chain carries TRBV30 and TRBJ2-2; no clear D. V was cut by 3 bases and J by 7 bases, with 6 bases left in between. Germline CDR1 is GTSNPN and CDR2 is SVGIG (reference sequence). The CDR3 sequence is 11 residues long.